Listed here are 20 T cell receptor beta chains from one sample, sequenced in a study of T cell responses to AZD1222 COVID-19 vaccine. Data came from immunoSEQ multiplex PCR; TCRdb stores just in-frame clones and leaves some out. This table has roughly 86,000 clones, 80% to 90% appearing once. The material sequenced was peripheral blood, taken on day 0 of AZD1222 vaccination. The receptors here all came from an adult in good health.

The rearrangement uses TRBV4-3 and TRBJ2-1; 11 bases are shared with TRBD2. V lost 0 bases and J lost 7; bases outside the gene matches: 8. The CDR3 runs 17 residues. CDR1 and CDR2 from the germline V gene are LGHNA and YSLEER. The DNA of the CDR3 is TGCGCCAGCAGCCAAGAAGGGCTAGCGGGAGGCCTAAATGAGCAGTTCTTC. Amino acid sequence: CASSQEGLAGGLNEQFF.

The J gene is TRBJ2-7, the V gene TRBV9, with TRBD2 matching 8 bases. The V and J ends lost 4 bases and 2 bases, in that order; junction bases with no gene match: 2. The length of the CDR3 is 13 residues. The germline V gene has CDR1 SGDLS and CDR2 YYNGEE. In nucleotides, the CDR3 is TGTGCCAGCAGCTTGGGACTAGCCTACGAGCAGTACTTC. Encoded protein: CASSLGLAYEQYF.

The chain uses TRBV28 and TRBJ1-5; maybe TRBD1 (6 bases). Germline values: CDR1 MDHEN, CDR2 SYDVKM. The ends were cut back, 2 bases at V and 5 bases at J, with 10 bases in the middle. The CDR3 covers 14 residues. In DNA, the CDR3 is TGTGCCAGCAGTTTAGACGGGGGCGATCAGCCCCAGCATTTT. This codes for CASSLDGGDQPQHF.

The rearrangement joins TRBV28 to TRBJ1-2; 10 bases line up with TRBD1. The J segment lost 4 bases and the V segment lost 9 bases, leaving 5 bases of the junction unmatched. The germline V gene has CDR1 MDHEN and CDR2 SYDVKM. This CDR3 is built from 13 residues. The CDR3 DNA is TGTGCCAGTCAGGACAGGGGGGTCTATGGCTACACCTTC. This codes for CASQDRGVYGYTF.

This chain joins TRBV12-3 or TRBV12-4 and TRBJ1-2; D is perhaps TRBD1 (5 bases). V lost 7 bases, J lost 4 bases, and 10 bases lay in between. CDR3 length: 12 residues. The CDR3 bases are TGTGCCAGCAAAACGGGGGGCTATGGCTACACCTTC. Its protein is CASKTGGYGYTF.

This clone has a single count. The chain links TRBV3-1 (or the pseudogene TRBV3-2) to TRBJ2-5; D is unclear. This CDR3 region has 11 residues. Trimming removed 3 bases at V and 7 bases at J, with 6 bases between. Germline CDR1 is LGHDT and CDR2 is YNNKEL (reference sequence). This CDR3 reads CASSHLGTQYF. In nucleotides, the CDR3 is TGTGCCAGCAGCCATTTGGGGACCCAGTACTTC.

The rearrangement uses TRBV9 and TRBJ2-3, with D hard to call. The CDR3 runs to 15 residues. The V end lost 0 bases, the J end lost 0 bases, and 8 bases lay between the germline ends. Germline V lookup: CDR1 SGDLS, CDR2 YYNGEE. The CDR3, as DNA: TGTGCCAGCAGCGTAGTTTCGGACAGCACAGATACGCAGTATTTT. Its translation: CASSVVSDSTDTQYF.

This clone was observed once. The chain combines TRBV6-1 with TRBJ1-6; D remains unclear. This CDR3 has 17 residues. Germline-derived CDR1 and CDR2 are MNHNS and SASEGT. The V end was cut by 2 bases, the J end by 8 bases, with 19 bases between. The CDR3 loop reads CASSEPGRAARHSPLHF. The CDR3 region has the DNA TGTGCCAGCAGTGAACCAGGTCGGGCCGCTAGGCATTCACCCCTCCACTTT.

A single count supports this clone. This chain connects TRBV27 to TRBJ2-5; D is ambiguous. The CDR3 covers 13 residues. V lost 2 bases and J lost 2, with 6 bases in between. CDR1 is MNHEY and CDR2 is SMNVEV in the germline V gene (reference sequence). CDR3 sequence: CASSLHSQETQYF. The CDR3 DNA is TGTGCCAGCAGTTTACACAGTCAAGAGACCCAGTACTTC.

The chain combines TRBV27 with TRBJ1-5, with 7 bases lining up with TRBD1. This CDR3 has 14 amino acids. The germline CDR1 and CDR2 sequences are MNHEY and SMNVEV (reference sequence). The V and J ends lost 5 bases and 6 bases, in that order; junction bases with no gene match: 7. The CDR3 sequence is CASSTTGLGQPQHF. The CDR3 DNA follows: TGTGCCAGCAGTACGACAGGGTTGGGTCAGCCCCAGCATTTT.

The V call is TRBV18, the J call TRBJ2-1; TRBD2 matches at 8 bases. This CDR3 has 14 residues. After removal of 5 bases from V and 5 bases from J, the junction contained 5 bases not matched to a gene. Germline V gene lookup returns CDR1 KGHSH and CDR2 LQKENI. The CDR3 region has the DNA TGTGCCAGCTCAGTAGGGACTAGTCACAATGAGCAGTTCTTC. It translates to CASSVGTSHNEQFF.

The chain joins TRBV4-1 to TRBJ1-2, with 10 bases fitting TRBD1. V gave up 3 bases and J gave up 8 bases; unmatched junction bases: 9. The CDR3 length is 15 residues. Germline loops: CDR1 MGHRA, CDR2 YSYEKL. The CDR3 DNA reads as TGCGCCAGCAGCCAGCCTCGACAGGGGGCGGGAGGCTACACCTTC. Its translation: CASSQPRQGAGGYTF.

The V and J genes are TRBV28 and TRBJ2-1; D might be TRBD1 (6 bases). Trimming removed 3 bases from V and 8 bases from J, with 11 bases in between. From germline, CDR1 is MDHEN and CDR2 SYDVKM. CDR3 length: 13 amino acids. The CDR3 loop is CASSFDRSHEQFF. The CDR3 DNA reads TGTGCCAGCAGTTTCGACAGGTCCCATGAGCAGTTCTTC.

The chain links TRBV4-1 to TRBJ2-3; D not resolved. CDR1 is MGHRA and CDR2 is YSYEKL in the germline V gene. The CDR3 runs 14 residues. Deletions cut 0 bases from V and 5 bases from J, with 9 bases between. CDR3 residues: CASSQEGTEDTQYF. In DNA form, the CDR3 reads TGCGCCAGCAGCCAAGAAGGAACAGAAGATACGCAGTATTTT.

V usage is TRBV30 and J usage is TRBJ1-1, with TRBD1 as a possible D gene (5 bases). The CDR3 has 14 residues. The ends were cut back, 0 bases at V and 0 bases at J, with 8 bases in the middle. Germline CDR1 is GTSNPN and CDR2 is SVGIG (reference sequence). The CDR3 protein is CAWSVNRMNTEAFF. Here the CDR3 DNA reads TGTGCCTGGAGTGTAAACAGGATGAACACTGAAGCTTTCTTT.

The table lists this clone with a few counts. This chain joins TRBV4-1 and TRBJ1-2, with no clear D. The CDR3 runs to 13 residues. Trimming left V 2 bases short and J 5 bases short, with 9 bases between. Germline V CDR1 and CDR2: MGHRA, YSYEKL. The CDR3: CASSQNINYGYTF. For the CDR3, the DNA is TGCGCCAGCAGCCAAAATATTAATTATGGCTACACCTTC.

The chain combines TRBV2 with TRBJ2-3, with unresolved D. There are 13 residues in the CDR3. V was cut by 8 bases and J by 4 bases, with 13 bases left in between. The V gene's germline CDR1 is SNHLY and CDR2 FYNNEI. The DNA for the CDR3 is TGTGCCAGCGGCTCCCCGGGCGCAGATACGCAGTATTTT. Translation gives CASGSPGADTQYF. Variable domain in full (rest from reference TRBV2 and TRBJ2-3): EPEVTQTPSHQVTQMGQEVILRCVPISNHLYFYWYRQILGQKVEFLVSFYNNEISEKSEIFDDQFSVERPDGSNFTLKIRSTKLEDSAMYFCASGSPGADTQYFGPGTRLTVL.

CDR3 coding DNA: TGCGCCAGCAGCTCCGGACAGGGCAGGGCGGTGAACACTGAAGCTTTCTTT. It yields the protein CASSSGQGRAVNTEAFF. The gene calls are TRBV5-1 and TRBJ1-1; 8 nucleotides agree with TRBD1. CDR1 and CDR2 from the germline V gene are SGHRS and YFSETQ. There are 17 residues in the CDR3. Unmatched junction bases numbered 10, after V lost 3 bases and J lost 0 bases.

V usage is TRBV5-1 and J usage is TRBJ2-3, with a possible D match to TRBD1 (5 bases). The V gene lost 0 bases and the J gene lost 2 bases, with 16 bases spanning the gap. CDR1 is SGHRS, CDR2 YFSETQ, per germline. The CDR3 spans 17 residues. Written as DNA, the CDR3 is TGCGCCAGCAGCTTGGACGCCCCCAGGGATGCCACAGATACGCAGTATTTT. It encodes CASSLDAPRDATDTQYF. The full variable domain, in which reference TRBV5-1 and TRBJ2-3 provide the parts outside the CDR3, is KAGVTQTPRYLIKTRGQQVTLSCSPISGHRSVSWYQQTPGQGLQFLFEYFSETQRNKGNFPGRFSGRQFSNSRSEMNVSTLELGDSALYLCASSLDAPRDATDTQYFGPGTRLTVL.

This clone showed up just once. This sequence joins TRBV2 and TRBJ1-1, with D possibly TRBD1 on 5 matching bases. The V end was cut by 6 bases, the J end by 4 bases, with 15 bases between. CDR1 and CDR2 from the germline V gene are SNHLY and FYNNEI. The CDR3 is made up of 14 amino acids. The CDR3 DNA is TGTGCCAGCAGAGTCAGGGCAGGTGGCACTGAAGCTTTCTTT. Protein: CASRVRAGGTEAFF.